These 30 T cell receptor beta chains came from one sample sequenced in a study of cytomegalovirus exposure and HLA in healthy donors. It was with 60 Vbeta and 13 Jbeta primers that the PCR ran. TCRdb's copy holds only in-frame clones and misses some; the assay was immunoSEQ multiplex PCR. The sample contains about 190,000 clones, under 85% of which appear only once. The sequencing sample was made of PBMCs. The receptors derive from a young woman in good health and CMV-seronegative.

V usage is TRBV5-4 and J usage is TRBJ2-5, with 9 nucleotides matching TRBD2. V was pared by 1 base and J by 1 base, with 2 bases of the junction left unmatched. In germline, CDR1 is SGHNT, CDR2 YYREEE (reference sequence). This CDR3 has 15 amino acids. The CDR3 sequence: CASSLKLAGQETQYF. CDR3 nucleotides: TGTGCCAGCAGCTTGAAACTAGCGGGCCAAGAGACCCAGTACTTC. The complete variable domain, with remaining parts taken from reference TRBV5-4 and TRBJ2-5, reads ETGVTQSPTHLIKTRGQQVTLRCSSQSGHNTVSWYQQALGQGPQFIFQYYREEENGRGNFPPRFSGLQFPNYSSELNVNALELDDSALYLCASSLKLAGQETQYFGPGTRLLVL.

J is TRBJ2-7 and V is TRBV11-3; TRBD1 matches at 8 bases. This CDR3 contains 14 residues. Germline assignment: CDR1 SGHNT and CDR2 YENEEA. The ends lost 5 bases at V and 7 bases at J; junction bases unmatched: 10. The CDR3 reads CASSSAGTGDEQYF. The CDR3 region has the DNA TGTGCCAGCAGCAGTGCCGGGACAGGAGATGAGCAGTACTTC. The full variable domain, in which reference TRBV11-3 and TRBJ2-7 provide the parts outside the CDR3, is EAGVVQSPRYKIIEKKQPVAFWCNPISGHNTLYWYLQNLGQGPELLIRYENEEAVDDSQLPKDRFSAERLKGVDSTLKIQPAELGDSAVYLCASSSAGTGDEQYFGPGTRLTVT.

The V and J genes are TRBV28 and TRBJ2-7; a weak D match, TRBD2 (6 bases). The CDR3 loop spans 15 amino acids. Deletions cut 5 bases from V and 2 bases from J, with 16 bases between. Germline CDR1 and CDR2: MDHEN and SYDVKM. The CDR3 coding sequence is TGTGCCAGCAGTCCTCCCGGGGGTTTAACCTACGAGCAGTACTTC. This codes for CASSPPGGLTYEQYF.

This clone was picked up one time. V is TRBV2 and J is TRBJ1-6; 11 nucleotides match TRBD1. This CDR3 has 15 residues. Germline-derived CDR1 and CDR2 are SNHLY and FYNNEI. J gave up 9 bases and V 6 bases, and 7 bases lay outside the gene matches. For the CDR3, the DNA is TGTGCCAGCAGACCCGGGACAGGGGGAGTTTCACCCCTCCACTTT. Protein sequence: CASRPGTGGVSPLHF. Filled out from reference TRBV2 and TRBJ1-6, the complete variable domain reads EPEVTQTPSHQVTQMGQEVILRCVPISNHLYFYWYRQILGQKVEFLVSFYNNEISEKSEIFDDQFSVERPDGSNFTLKIRSTKLEDSAMYFCASRPGTGGVSPLHFGNGTRLTVT.

The rearrangement links TRBV5-1 to TRBJ1-2; 9 nucleotides line up with TRBD1. Germline loops: CDR1 SGHRS, CDR2 YFSETQ. V shed 6 bases, J shed 4 bases, and the junction held 13 bases outside the gene matches. There are 16 residues in the CDR3. The CDR3 region is CASTLGGTGGTYGYTF. CDR3 bases: TGCGCCAGCACCCTCGGGGGCACAGGGGGCACCTATGGCTACACCTTC.

The chain links TRBV14 to TRBJ2-3; weak D call: TRBD1 (5 bases). V lost 0 bases, J lost 4 bases, and 8 bases lay in between. There are 14 residues in the CDR3. Germline CDR1 reads SGHDN; CDR2 reads FVKESK. CDR3 amino acids: CASSQDQGADTQYF. The DNA for the CDR3 is TGTGCCAGCAGCCAAGACCAAGGGGCAGATACGCAGTATTTT.

The V and J genes are TRBV29-1 and TRBJ1-2; D not resolved. Trimming shortened V by 0 bases and J by 4 bases, and 9 bases separated the two germline ends. The CDR3 extends over 13 amino acids. CDR1 and CDR2 from the germline V gene are SQVTM and ANQGSEA. The chain's CDR3 is CSVEDPTSYGYTF. The CDR3 bases are TGCAGCGTTGAAGACCCCACCAGCTATGGCTACACCTTC.

The chain couples TRBV4-1 to TRBJ1-1; D might be TRBD1 (5 bases). The germline V gene has CDR1 MGHRA and CDR2 YSYEKL. The length of the CDR3 is 16 residues. Trimming shortened V by 1 base and J by 1 base, and 13 bases separated the two germline ends. The CDR3 reads CASSQAAGGSNTEAFF. CDR3 DNA sequence: TGCGCCAGCAGCCAAGCCGCCGGGGGGTCGAACACTGAAGCTTTCTTT.

DNA of the CDR3: TGTGCCAGCAGCGTCCGGGACAACTCCTACGAGCAGTACTTC. Its protein product is CASSVRDNSYEQYF. V is TRBV9 and J is TRBJ2-7, with D perhaps matching TRBD1 (6 bases). Germline values: CDR1 SGDLS, CDR2 YYNGEE. This CDR3 comprises 14 residues. V dropped 2 bases and J dropped 0 bases, with 9 bases sitting between them.

The V and J genes are TRBV29-1 and TRBJ2-3; TRBD1 matches 8 bases. Germline lookup yields CDR1 SQVTM and CDR2 ANQGSEA. The V gene end was trimmed by 3 bases and the J gene end by 3 bases; junction bases not matched to a gene: 8. This CDR3 spans 15 amino acids. The CDR3 reads CSVDRETGETDTQYF. The CDR3 coding sequence is TGCAGCGTTGACCGAGAGACAGGGGAGACAGATACGCAGTATTTT.

V and J are TRBV29-1 and TRBJ1-1; D gene ambiguous. With 3 bases removed from V and 1 base from J, the gap between germline ends came to 6 bases. This CDR3 region has 12 residues. CDR1 SQVTM and CDR2 ANQGSEA come from the germline V gene. The CDR3 spells CSVDAGNTEAFF. CDR3 DNA: TGCAGCGTTGATGCCGGGAACACTGAAGCTTTCTTT.

For this clone: The same CDR3 can be traced to other DNA sequences in this sample. J is TRBJ2-7 and V is TRBV18; 7 nucleotides match TRBD1. CDR1 and CDR2 (germline): KGHSH, LQKENI. V shed 3 bases, J shed 0 bases, and the junction held 2 bases outside the gene matches. This CDR3 region has 14 residues. CDR3 residues: CASSPDRSSYEQYF. The DNA of the CDR3 is TGTGCCAGCTCACCGGACAGGAGCTCCTACGAGCAGTACTTC. The variable domain in full, completed from reference TRBV18 and TRBJ2-7, reads NAGVMQNPRHLVRRRGQEARLRCSPMKGHSHVYWYRQLPEEGLKFMVYLQKENIIDESGMPKERFSAEFPKEGPSILRIQQVVRGDSAAYFCASSPDRSSYEQYFGPGTRLTVT.

CDR3 in amino acids: CASSLGEAPYEQYF. CDR3 bases: TGTGCCAGCAGCTTAGGAGAGGCCCCCTACGAGCAGTACTTC. V is TRBV11-2 and J is TRBJ2-7, with D hard to call. Germline V gene data show CDR1 as SGHAT and CDR2 as FQNNGV. V was shortened by 1 base and J by 2 bases, with 9 bases between the two germline ends. The CDR3 spans 14 residues.

In its sample, this clone was seen once. CDR3 nucleotide sequence: TGTGCCAGCAGCGAGACAGGCTCCTACGAGCAGTACTTC. Translating gives CASSETGSYEQYF. This rearrangement joins TRBV9 to TRBJ2-7, with D possibly matching TRBD1 (6 bases). CDR3 length: 13 residues. From germline, CDR1 is SGDLS and CDR2 YYNGEE. With 3 bases removed from V and 0 bases from J, the gap between germline ends came to 7 bases.

CDR3 residues: CASSEADGAGNSPLHF. The CDR3 coding sequence is TGTGCCAGCAGTGAAGCCGACGGGGCGGGGAATTCACCCCTCCACTTT. The V and J genes are TRBV6-1 and TRBJ1-6, with D possibly matching TRBD1 (5 bases). V lost 0 bases to trimming and J lost 7 bases, with 13 bases between them. Looked up from germline, CDR1 is MNHNS and CDR2 is SASEGT. The CDR3 extends over 16 amino acids.

This chain connects TRBV6-5 to TRBJ2-2; 11 nucleotides match TRBD2. This CDR3 is 14 amino acids long. CDR1 is MNHEY and CDR2 is SVGAGI in the germline V gene. V lost 8 bases and J lost 7; bases outside the gene matches: 6. CDR3 nucleotide sequence: TGTGCCAGCCGCCTAGCGGGGGGAGTCGGGGAGCTGTTTTTT. Translation gives CASRLAGGVGELFF.

This chain joins TRBV5-1 and TRBJ1-5; a weak D match, TRBD1 (6 bases). This CDR3 is built from 15 residues. V lost 0 bases to trimming and J lost 6 bases, with 13 bases between them. The germline gives CDR1 SGHRS, CDR2 YFSETQ. As DNA, the CDR3 is TGCGCCAGCAGCTTGGCTCAGGGGAAGGGTCAGCCCCAGCATTTT. Its translation: CASSLAQGKGQPQHF.

This clone is a singleton in its sample. The chain uses TRBV5-6 and TRBJ2-3, with D hard to call. V shed 6 bases and J shed 0 bases, with 11 bases lying between them. The CDR3 is made up of 14 amino acids. The germline CDR1 and CDR2 sequences are SGHDT and YYEEEE. The CDR3 protein is CASTDTISTDTQYF. The CDR3 DNA reads as TGTGCCAGCACAGACACAATCAGCACAGATACGCAGTATTTT.

The J gene is TRBJ2-3, the V gene TRBV29-1, with D tentatively TRBD2 (6 bases). V dropped 6 bases and J dropped 4 bases, with 20 bases sitting between them. The CDR3 contains 15 residues. Looked up from germline, CDR1 is SQVTM and CDR2 is ANQGSEA. CDR3 loop: CSVRRRAVLADTQYF. As DNA, the CDR3 is TGCAGCGTCCGCCGGAGGGCGGTATTGGCAGATACGCAGTATTTT.

The genes are TRBV10-2 and TRBJ2-2; a possible D gene is TRBD2 (5 bases). CDR1 WSHSY and CDR2 SAAADI come from the germline V gene. The CDR3 spans 14 residues. Trimming pared 5 bases from V and 6 bases from J, leaving 13 bases between. The CDR3 is CASSPTSFAGELFF. CDR3 DNA: TGCGCCAGCAGTCCAACTAGTTTTGCCGGGGAGCTGTTTTTT.

CDR3 residues: CATSLDPGQGHEQYF. As DNA, the CDR3 is TGTGCCACCAGCCTGGACCCGGGACAGGGACACGAGCAGTACTTC. This rearrangement joins TRBV15 to TRBJ2-7; 9 bases agree with TRBD1. Trimming removed 5 bases from V and 5 bases from J; junction bases left unmatched: 10. Germline CDR1 is LNHNV and CDR2 is YYDKDF (reference sequence). The CDR3 runs 15 residues.

The rearrangement uses TRBV6-5 and TRBJ1-2; weak D call: TRBD1 (5 bases). CDR1 MNHEY and CDR2 SVGAGI come from the germline V gene. There are 13 residues in the CDR3. The ends were cut back, 6 bases at V and 6 bases at J, with 14 bases in the middle. CDR3 DNA: TGTGCCAGCAGCCGCAATGAAGGGGATGGCTACACCTTC. Its translation: CASSRNEGDGYTF.

The chain joins TRBV4-1 to TRBJ1-2; a weak D match, TRBD1 (5 bases). The CDR3 consists of 14 residues. Germline V CDR1 and CDR2: MGHRA, YSYEKL. V lost 8 bases to trimming and J lost 6 bases, with 19 bases between them. The CDR3 loop is CASRATLTVDGYTF. In nucleotides, the CDR3 is TGCGCCAGCCGCGCCACCTTGACAGTCGATGGCTACACCTTC.

This chain connects TRBV28 to TRBJ2-2; maybe TRBD2 (5 bases). Germline-derived CDR1 and CDR2 are MDHEN and SYDVKM. The V end lost 2 bases, the J end lost 1 base, and 8 bases lay between the germline ends. This CDR3 has 15 residues. The CDR3 nucleotides are TGTGCCAGCAGTTTAATCCGGGAGAACACCGGGGAGCTGTTTTTT. This translates into CASSLIRENTGELFF.

This chain connects TRBV30 to TRBJ1-6; 12 nucleotides agree with TRBD1. CDR1 and CDR2 (germline): GTSNPN, SVGIG (reference sequence). J was trimmed by 9 bases and V by 0 bases; bases with no gene match: 3. This CDR3 has 15 residues. CDR3 nucleotides: TGTGCCTGGAGTGTAGGGACAGGGGGCAGTTCACCCCTCCACTTT. Its protein product is CAWSVGTGGSSPLHF.

This chain links TRBV9 with TRBJ2-4; D is perhaps TRBD1 (8 bases). Deletions cut 4 bases from V and 9 bases from J, with 20 bases between. The CDR3 is 15 amino acids. From germline, CDR1 is SGDLS and CDR2 YYNGEE. DNA of the CDR3: TGTGCCAGCAGCAGAGGAATGGACAGGGAGGGCATTCAGTACTTC. Translation: CASSRGMDREGIQYF.

This clone is a singleton in its sample. The chain recombines TRBV5-1 with TRBJ1-1, with TRBD1 identical over 9 bases. The length of the CDR3 is 13 residues. V gave up 1 base and J gave up 8 bases; unmatched junction bases: 3. Germline V gives CDR1 SGHRS, CDR2 YFSETQ. In nucleotides, the CDR3 is TGCGCCAGCAGCTTGAGGACAGGGGAAGAAGCTTTCTTT. Protein: CASSLRTGEEAFF.

As DNA, the CDR3 is TGTGCCAGCAGCTTAACCGATTTAGGACAGGCACAAGAGACCCAGTACTTC. Its protein is CASSLTDLGQAQETQYF. V usage is TRBV7-6 and J usage is TRBJ2-5, with 7 bases identical to TRBD1. V lost 2 bases, J lost 2 bases, and 11 bases stayed unmatched. Per germline, CDR1 SGHVS and CDR2 FNYEAQ. CDR3 length: 17 residues.

The chain combines TRBV2 with TRBJ2-5; maybe TRBD2 (6 bases). This CDR3 region has 15 residues. The germline V gene encodes CDR1 SNHLY and CDR2 FYNNEI. V was clipped by 8 bases and J by 1 base, with 17 bases between them. The CDR3 DNA follows: TGTGCCAGCGGGGAGGCCGGGCGCCTCCAAGAGACCCAGTACTTC. Its translation is CASGEAGRLQETQYF. The full variable domain, with the rest looked up from reference TRBV2 and TRBJ2-5, is EPEVTQTPSHQVTQMGQEVILRCVPISNHLYFYWYRQILGQKVEFLVSFYNNEISEKSEIFDDQFSVERPDGSNFTLKIRSTKLEDSAMYFCASGEAGRLQETQYFGPGTRLLVL.

V and J are TRBV4-1 and TRBJ1-5; 11 bases line up with TRBD1. CDR1 and CDR2 (germline): MGHRA, YSYEKL. V was clipped by 2 bases and J by 6 bases; unmatched bases: 6. The CDR3 extends over 16 amino acids. CDR3 region: CASSQSGTGGSQPQHF. CDR3 coding DNA: TGCGCCAGCAGCCAATCCGGGACAGGGGGTAGTCAGCCCCAGCATTTT.